This T cell receptor (beta chain) is drawn from a study of radiotherapy plus CTLA-4 blockade in lung cancer. Overall study results and limits: Reportedly, early blood T cell clone dynamics best predicted response, with interferon-beta. Expansion of tumor-derived TCR clones was observed in blood after radiotherapy plus ipilimumab.

Method: immunoSEQ multiplex PCR; TCRdb's copy keeps in-frame clones and lacks some. In the table there are 70,000 to 95,000 clones, approximately 82% of which are singletons. Patients in the study, people with chemo-refractory metastatic non-small-cell lung cancer, received focal radiation plus ipilimumab CTLA-4 blockade. As to this clone: The antigen remains undetermined.

V lost 3 bases to trimming and J lost 10 bases; unmatched junction nucleotides: 11. Germline V lookup: CDR1 MGHRA, CDR2 YSYEKL. There are 14 residues in the CDR3. The chain employs TRBV4-1 and TRBJ1-1; 7 bases map to TRBD1. This material consisted of peripheral blood, taken from a patient treated with radiotherapy plus ipilimumab. This receptor was obtained from a human donor with non-small cell lung cancer that progressed on radiotherapy plus ipilimumab. CDR3 nucleotides: TGCGCCAGCAGCCACAAAAATGGACAGGCGCGAGCTTTCTTT. Protein sequence: CASSHKNGQARAFF.